Presented here are 13 T cell receptor beta chains from one specimen sequenced in a study of blood T cells in healthy people across ages. A second PCR of roughly 6 to 12 cycles used a sample-barcoded 5' primer and a J-beta primer mix. Each CDR3 protein is one row after TCRdb ran MiXCR on the 5' RACE reads. The sample consists of about 1.8 million distinct CDR3 sequences, around half of them appearing once. The specimen was blood. The receptors were gathered from a woman in her thirties or forties in good health.

This clonotype came up a few times. The chain is built from TRBV7-2 and TRBJ2-3; the D is unclear. Deletions cut 4 bases from V and 4 bases from J, with 12 bases between. Germline loops: CDR1 SGHTA, CDR2 FQGNSA. The CDR3 has 14 amino acids. The CDR3 bases are TGTGCCAGCAGCTGGCCCCCGGCAGCAGATACGCAGTATTTT. Encoded protein: CASSWPPAADTQYF.

Only a few counts were recorded for this clonotype. The chain is built from TRBV5-1 and TRBJ2-6; D remains unclear. V shed 0 bases and J shed 1 base, with 8 bases lying between them. This CDR3 region has 16 residues. From germline, CDR1 is SGHRS and CDR2 YFSETQ. CDR3 sequence: CASSLGWISGANVLTF. The CDR3 DNA reads as TGCGCCAGCAGCTTGGGGTGGATTTCTGGGGCCAACGTCCTGACTTTC. The whole variable domain, filled in from reference TRBV5-1 and TRBJ2-6, reads KAGVTQTPRYLIKTRGQQVTLSCSPISGHRSVSWYQQTPGQGLQFLFEYFSETQRNKGNFPGRFSGRQFSNSRSEMNVSTLELGDSALYLCASSLGWISGANVLTFGAGSRLTVL.

This rearrangement joins TRBV27 to TRBJ1-6; D is perhaps TRBD1 (5 bases). Trimming cost V 6 bases and J 2 bases, with 8 bases left between them. CDR1 is MNHEY, CDR2 SMNVEV, per germline (reference sequence). The CDR3 has 14 amino acids. The CDR3 sequence is CASSEGTYNSPLHF. The CDR3 DNA sequence: TGTGCCAGCAGCGAGGGGACCTATAATTCACCCCTCCACTTT.

V gene TRBV7-2 combines with J gene TRBJ1-2, with 7 nucleotides matching TRBD1. Germline CDR1 reads SGHTA; CDR2 reads FQGNSA. The CDR3 is 16 amino acids. V trimming: 4 bases; J trimming: 1 base; junction bases outside the gene matches: 9. The CDR3, as DNA: TGTGCCAGCAGCTCCACAAGTAGGGGGCGTAACTATGGCTACACCTTC. It yields the protein CASSSTSRGRNYGYTF. Full variable domain (rest looked up from reference TRBV7-2 and TRBJ1-2): GAGVSQSPSNKVTEKGKDVELRCDPISGHTALYWYRQSLGQGLEFLIYFQGNSAPDKSGLPSDRFSAERTGGSVSTLTIQRTQQEDSAVYLCASSSTSRGRNYGYTFGSGTRLTVV.

The chain links TRBV15 to TRBJ2-5, with D perhaps matching TRBD1 (6 bases). The CDR3 has 16 amino acids. The germline gives CDR1 LNHNV, CDR2 YYDKDF (reference sequence). The V gene lost 1 base and the J gene lost 5 bases, with 17 bases spanning the gap. The CDR3 bases are TGTGCCACCAGCAGAGCCCACAGGGTAAATGGGGAGACCCAGTACTTC. The encoded protein is CATSRAHRVNGETQYF.

This clonotype was seen only a few times. The chain combines TRBV2 with TRBJ2-5, with 8 bases matching TRBD1. Germline lookup yields CDR1 SNHLY and CDR2 FYNNEI. J lost 3 bases, V lost 0 bases, and 3 bases had no gene match. The CDR3 totals 15 residues. CDR3 sequence (DNA): TGTGCCAGCAGTGAAGCCGGACAGGGAAAAGAGACCCAGTACTTC. It translates to CASSEAGQGKETQYF.

This clonotype was detected a few times. The chain uses TRBV25-1 and TRBJ2-7, with D possibly being TRBD1 (6 bases). The CDR3 contains 13 residues. Per germline, CDR1 MGHDK and CDR2 SYGVNS. V lost 2 bases, J lost 12 bases, and 17 bases lay in between. The CDR3 sequence is CASSENRGQGLYF. CDR3 DNA sequence: TGTGCCAGCAGTGAAAATCGGGGACAAGGACTGTACTTC.

This chain connects TRBV6-2 or TRBV6-3 to TRBJ2-5; D possibly corresponds to TRBD1 (6 bases). This CDR3 is 15 amino acids long. Trimming stripped 2 bases from V and 2 bases from J, with 12 bases between. Germline V CDR1 and CDR2: MNHEY, SVGEGT. The CDR3 is CASSYRDNPQETQYF. Written as DNA, the CDR3 is TGTGCCAGCAGTTACCGGGACAACCCGCAAGAGACCCAGTACTTC.

A word on this clonotype: The junction departs from the called germline gene at one end, perhaps through a read error. The rearrangement uses TRBV20-1 and TRBJ1-2; D may be TRBD1 (6 bases). Germline V gives CDR1 DFQATT, CDR2 SNEGSKA (reference sequence). This CDR3 is built from 12 residues. CDR3: CSASDRDYDYTF. CDR3 coding DNA: TGCAGTGCCTCGGACAGAGACTATGACTACACCTTC.

The V and J genes are TRBV27 and TRBJ1-4, with D uncertain. Trimming shortened V by 5 bases and J by 2 bases, and 12 bases separated the two germline ends. Germline loops: CDR1 MNHEY, CDR2 SMNVEV (reference sequence). This CDR3 comprises 15 residues. The CDR3 sequence: CASSRLDATNEKLFF. The CDR3 nucleotides are TGTGCCAGCAGTCGCCTCGACGCTACTAATGAAAAACTGTTTTTT. Combining the CDR3 with reference TRBV27 and TRBJ1-4 gives the whole variable domain EAQVTQNPRYLITVTGKKLTVTCSQNMNHEYMSWYRQDPGLGLRQIYYSMNVEVTDKGDVPEGYKVSRKEKRNFPLILESPSPNQTSLYFCASSRLDATNEKLFFGSGTQLSVL.

The chain employs TRBV5-8 and TRBJ2-5; no clear D. V was pared by 0 bases and J by 1 base, with 13 bases between. This CDR3 comprises 16 residues. CDR1 and CDR2 (germline): SGHTS, YDEGEE. CDR3 coding DNA: TGTGCCAGCAGCTTGGGATTCGGTACAGTCCAAGAGACCCAGTACTTC. It is translated as CASSLGFGTVQETQYF.

The chain combines TRBV7-2 with TRBJ2-1; 12 bases line up with TRBD1. The DNA end lines up better with TRBJ2-7; the J call may be wrong. The CDR3 spans 18 residues. CDR1 is SGHTA and CDR2 is FQGNSA in the germline V gene. The DNA of the CDR3 is TGTGCCAGCAGCTTTGGGACAGGGGGCGTCAGCTCCTACAATGAGCAGTACTTC. Its protein is CASSFGTGGVSSYNEQYF.

The chain employs TRBV4-2 and TRBJ2-7; D tentatively fits TRBD1 or TRBD2 (5 bases each). V was shortened by 0 bases and J by 7 bases, with 13 bases between the two germline ends. Germline assignment: CDR1 LGHNA and CDR2 YNFKEQ. The CDR3 extends over 14 amino acids. The CDR3 sequence: CASSQDRDRAEQYF. For the CDR3, the DNA is TGTGCCAGCAGCCAAGATAGGGACCGTGCGGAGCAGTACTTC.